The 10 T cell receptor beta chains listed next were all sequenced from one sample in a study of low-dose radiotherapy and immunotherapy resistance in tumors. Time point meaning: before trial treatment. First-strand cDNA relied on TRAV- and TRBV-specific primers spanning alpha and beta chains. TCR amplification ran approximately 20 PCR cycles using constant-region and V-primer adapter primers. TCRdb reprocessed the reads via MiXCR and lists one record per CDR3 protein. Here the sample spans 64,000 or so distinct CDR3 sequences, roughly 29% being singletons. The starting material was PBMCs, obtained before treatment. Source of these receptors: a male donor with rectosigmoid adenocarcinoma.

This clonotype was detected many times. The chain employs TRBV10-3 and TRBJ1-1; TRBD1 matches at 7 bases. J lost 1 base, V lost 4 bases, and 6 bases had no gene match. There are 15 residues in the CDR3. Germline V lookup: CDR1 ENHRY, CDR2 SYGVKD. For the CDR3, the DNA is TGTGCCATCAGTGGTGGAGGGGGCGAGAACACTGAAGCTTTCTTT. It translates to CAISGGGGENTEAFF.

This clonotype was seen repeatedly, ten times or more. The junction does not match germline at one end; this may be a read error. The chain couples TRBV28 to TRBJ1-2; 8 nucleotides agree with TRBD1. The length of the CDR3 is 11 residues. Germline loops: CDR1 MDHEN, CDR2 SYDVKM. The CDR3 is CGTGGIYGYTF. CDR3 sequence (DNA): TGCGGTACAGGGGGTATCTATGGCTACACCTTC.

J is TRBJ2-4 and V is TRBV5-4; D remains unclear. The CDR3 covers 16 residues. V lost 4 bases and J lost 0, with 14 bases in between. CDR1 and CDR2 (germline): SGHNT, YYREEE (reference sequence). DNA for the CDR3: TGTGCCAGCAGCCCGGGTCCGGACCTAGCCAAAAACATTCAGTACTTC. Translated: CASSPGPDLAKNIQYF.

In its sample, this clonotype was seen many times. The V call is TRBV19, the J call TRBJ2-7; 7 nucleotides agree with TRBD2. CDR3 length equals 14 residues. Germline CDR1 reads LNHDA; CDR2 reads SQIVND (reference sequence). V lost 9 bases, J lost 2 bases, and 10 bases stayed unmatched. CDR3 protein: CASGGAGRTYEQYF. DNA of the CDR3: TGTGCCAGCGGGGGAGCGGGAAGAACCTACGAGCAGTACTTC.

In its sample, this clonotype was seen many times. J is TRBJ2-1 and V is TRBV7-8, with unresolved D. V was cut by 8 bases and J by 4 bases, with 12 bases left in between. This CDR3 has 13 amino acids. CDR1 is SGHVS and CDR2 is FQNEAQ in the germline V gene. This CDR3 is CASLRAGYNEQFF. The CDR3 nucleotides are TGTGCCAGCCTTCGTGCCGGGTACAATGAGCAGTTCTTC.

This clonotype was found many times. The CDR3 loop reads CSVADSSTGNTIYF. The CDR3 nucleotides read TGCAGCGTTGCCGACAGCTCCACTGGAAACACCATATATTTT. V and J are TRBV29-1 and TRBJ1-3; D might be TRBD1 (5 bases). The CDR3 sequence is 14 residues long. Deletions cut 4 bases from V and 2 bases from J, with 12 bases between. CDR1 is SQVTM and CDR2 is ANQGSEA in the germline V gene.

In the case of this clonotype: With only one base between it and a far larger clone, this is likely a read error. The chain has TRBV29-1 and TRBJ2-7; 7 bases are shared with TRBD1. The CDR3 loop spans 13 amino acids. Per the germline V gene, CDR1 is SQVTM and CDR2 is ANQGSEA. V gave up 6 bases and J gave up 7 bases; unmatched junction bases: 12. As DNA, the CDR3 is TGCAGCGTCCGACAGGGAACCTACAATGAGCAGTACTTC. This gives the protein CSVRQGTYNEQYF.

Ten or more counts support this clonotype. This chain joins TRBV10-2 and TRBJ2-3; D tentatively fits TRBD1 or TRBD2 (5 bases each). Per the germline V gene, CDR1 is WSHSY and CDR2 is SAAADI. Trimming removed 3 bases at V and 5 bases at J, with 12 bases between. This CDR3 spans 14 amino acids. CDR3 nucleotides: TGCGCCAGCAGTGATCAGGGAGCTATAGATACGCAGTATTTT. Protein product: CASSDQGAIDTQYF.

As for this clonotype: This is likely an artifact of a read error, given a far larger clone one base away. V usage is TRBV28 and J usage is TRBJ2-1; a possible D gene is TRBD1 (6 bases). This CDR3 is built from 14 residues. V was clipped by 5 bases and J by 10 bases, with 18 bases between them. The germline V gene has CDR1 MDHEN and CDR2 SYDVKM. CDR3 in DNA: TGTGCCAGCAGTGGGGGCCTGGGGCCCTACGAGCAGTTCTTC. Encoded protein: CASSGGLGPYEQFF.

The chain is built from TRBV12-3 or TRBV12-4 and TRBJ2-7; D not certain. The V end lost 6 bases, the J end lost 0 bases, and 12 bases lay between the germline ends. This CDR3 has 14 amino acids. The CDR3 loop is CASSASVGSYEQYF. The CDR3 DNA sequence: TGTGCCAGCAGCGCCTCGGTGGGCTCCTACGAGCAGTACTTC.